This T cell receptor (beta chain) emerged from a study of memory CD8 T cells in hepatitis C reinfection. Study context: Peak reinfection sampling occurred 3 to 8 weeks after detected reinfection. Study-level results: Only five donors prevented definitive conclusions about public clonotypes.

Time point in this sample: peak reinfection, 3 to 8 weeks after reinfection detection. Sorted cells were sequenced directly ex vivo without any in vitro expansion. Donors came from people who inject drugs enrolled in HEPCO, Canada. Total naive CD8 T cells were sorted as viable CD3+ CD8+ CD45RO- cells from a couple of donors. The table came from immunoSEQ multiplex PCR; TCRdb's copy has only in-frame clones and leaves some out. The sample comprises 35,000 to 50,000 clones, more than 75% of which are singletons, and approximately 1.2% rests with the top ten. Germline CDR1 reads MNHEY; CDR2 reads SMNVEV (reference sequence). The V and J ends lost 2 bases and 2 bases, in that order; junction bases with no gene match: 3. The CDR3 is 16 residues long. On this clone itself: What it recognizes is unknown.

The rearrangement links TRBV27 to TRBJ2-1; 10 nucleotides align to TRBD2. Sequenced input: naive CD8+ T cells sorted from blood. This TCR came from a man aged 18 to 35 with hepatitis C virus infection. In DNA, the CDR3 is TGTGCCAGCAGTTTAGCCCTAGCGGGGGCCTACAATGAGCAGTTCTTC. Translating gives CASSLALAGAYNEQFF.